These 8 T cell receptor beta chains originate from one sample sequenced in a study of response to subunit inactivated influenza vaccine. Each CDR3 protein is one row after TCRdb ran MiXCR on the RT-PCR reads. Among over 650,000 distinct CDR3 sequences listed, about 18% were seen once. The source material was PBMCs from blood, sampled roughly 5 days after vaccination. The receptors stem from a man aged 50-60 years who received an inactivated influenza vaccine.

This clonotype appeared many times. The chain carries TRBV4-3 and TRBJ2-1, with a weak D call TRBD1 (6 bases). The CDR3 totals 16 residues. Between the trimmed V and J ends, which lost 1 base and 2 bases, there was a span of 12 bases. Germline CDR1 LGHNA, CDR2 YSLEER. The CDR3 sequence is CASSQGAGTPYNEQFF. The CDR3 bases are TGCGCCAGCAGCCAAGGGGCCGGGACACCCTACAATGAGCAGTTCTTC.

This chain joins TRBV27 and TRBJ2-2; 7 bases are shared with TRBD1. V lost 4 bases, J lost 4 bases, and 3 bases stayed unmatched. This CDR3 contains 14 residues. Per germline, CDR1 MNHEY and CDR2 SMNVEV (reference sequence). CDR3 sequence (DNA): TGTGCCAGCAGTTCGGGACAGTTCACCGGGGAGCTGTTTTTT. Translated: CASSSGQFTGELFF.

There are a few counts of this clonotype. The CDR3 is CSASLRGEAAEQYF. Here the CDR3 DNA reads TGCAGTGCTAGTCTCAGGGGGGAGGCGGCCGAGCAGTACTTC. The rearrangement uses TRBV20-1 and TRBJ2-7; possible D gene TRBD1, 7 bases. The CDR3 consists of 14 residues. Germline V CDR1 and CDR2: DFQATT, SNEGSKA (reference sequence). Trimming left V 3 bases short and J 6 bases short, with 18 bases between.

The genes are TRBV6-1 and TRBJ1-5; TRBD1 matches at 7 bases. The ends lost 7 bases at V and 3 bases at J; junction bases unmatched: 3. The germline CDR1 and CDR2 sequences are MNHNS and SASEGT. This CDR3 contains 13 residues. The CDR3 sequence: CASKGTANQPQHF. As DNA, the CDR3 is TGTGCCAGCAAGGGGACAGCCAATCAGCCCCAGCATTTT.

V is TRBV14 and J is TRBJ1-1; D not certain. The CDR3 has 13 amino acids. From germline, CDR1 is SGHDN and CDR2 FVKESK. The V gene lost 3 bases and the J gene lost 6 bases, with 11 bases spanning the gap. The DNA of the CDR3 is TGTGCCAGCAGCCAGAGTGGGTACGCTGAAGCTTTCTTT. Translated: CASSQSGYAEAFF.

This clonotype came up a few times. V is TRBV6-2 or TRBV6-3 and J is TRBJ2-7; 9 nucleotides align to TRBD2. V dropped 6 bases and J dropped 2; count of bases not matched to a gene: 8. This CDR3 is built from 15 residues. Germline values: CDR1 MNHEY, CDR2 SVGEGT. CDR3 residues: CASSDLSGRTYEQYF. CDR3 nucleotides: TGTGCCAGCAGCGACCTTAGCGGGAGAACCTACGAGCAGTACTTC.

This clonotype was recorded a few times. The V gene is TRBV20-1, the J gene TRBJ1-6; D call uncertain. Germline V gives CDR1 DFQATT, CDR2 SNEGSKA (reference sequence). This CDR3 comprises 14 residues. Trimming pared 1 base from V and 7 bases from J, leaving 11 bases between. The CDR3 nucleotides are TGCAGTGCTAGAGCGACGGTGGGCAATTCACCCCTCCACTTT. Protein: CSARATVGNSPLHF.

The CDR3 region is CSARDSSRFGNTIYF. The CDR3 DNA reads as TGCAGTGCGAGGGACTCATCTAGGTTCGGAAACACCATATATTTT. The chain is built from TRBV20-1 and TRBJ1-3; TRBD1 might be the D (5 bases). Trimming pared 6 bases from V and 4 bases from J, leaving 19 bases between. The CDR3 length is 15 residues. CDR1 DFQATT and CDR2 SNEGSKA come from the germline V gene (reference sequence).